What follows are 11 T cell receptor beta chains derived from one specimen sequenced in a study of blood T cell repertoires in COVID-19. Clones were read by immunoSEQ multiplex PCR, and TCRdb kept only the in-frame ones, dropping some. The repertoire consists of approximately 150,000 clones, with 75% to 90% occurring once and the leading ten covering less than 2%. The sample was peripheral blood. The source of these receptors is a woman aged 45-65 years with acute or convalescent COVID-19.

This chain's CDR3 is CASSPDRVRSNEQFF. CDR3 sequence (DNA): TGTGCCAGCAGCCCGGACAGGGTACGGAGCAATGAGCAGTTCTTC. This chain uses TRBV2 with TRBJ2-1, with TRBD1 matching over 8 bases. J was trimmed by 6 bases and V by 6 bases; bases with no gene match: 10. This CDR3 has 15 amino acids. The V gene's germline CDR1 is SNHLY and CDR2 FYNNEI.

The chain couples TRBV14 to TRBJ1-6; D uncertain. The CDR3 is 17 residues long. Germline CDR1 SGHDN, CDR2 FVKESK. V shed 1 base and J shed 0 bases, with 10 bases lying between them. The CDR3, as DNA: TGTGCCAGCAGCCAAGGTCAGAGGAGCTCCTATAATTCACCCCTCCACTTT. This encodes CASSQGQRSSYNSPLHF.

V gene TRBV12-3 or TRBV12-4 combines with J gene TRBJ1-4; tentative D call: TRBD1 (6 bases). Trimming pared 3 bases from V and 8 bases from J, leaving 7 bases between. CDR3 length: 12 amino acids. The CDR3 here is CASSFRGEKLFF. The CDR3 DNA follows: TGTGCCAGCAGTTTTAGGGGGGAAAAACTGTTTTTT.

J is TRBJ2-3 and V is TRBV7-3, with D maybe TRBD1 (5 bases). This CDR3 has 14 residues. Germline values: CDR1 SGHTA, CDR2 FQGTGA. With 3 bases removed from V and 8 bases from J, the gap between germline ends came to 15 bases. CDR3 loop: CASSLQAQGSTQYF. For the CDR3, the DNA is TGTGCCAGCAGCTTGCAAGCCCAGGGATCTACGCAGTATTTT.

This chain connects TRBV18 to TRBJ2-3, with TRBD1 matching over 7 bases. This CDR3 is built from 15 residues. Germline trimming cut 4 bases from V and 2 bases from J; bases unmatched to any gene: 6. In germline, CDR1 is KGHSH, CDR2 LQKENI. CDR3 sequence: CASSRLTGSTDTQYF. CDR3 sequence (DNA): TGTGCCAGCTCACGCCTGACAGGGTCCACAGATACGCAGTATTTT. The full variable domain, with the rest looked up from reference TRBV18 and TRBJ2-3, is NAGVMQNPRHLVRRRGQEARLRCSPMKGHSHVYWYRQLPEEGLKFMVYLQKENIIDESGMPKERFSAEFPKEGPSILRIQQVVRGDSAAYFCASSRLTGSTDTQYFGPGTRLTVL.

The chain has TRBV7-9 and TRBJ1-5; the D gene is possibly TRBD1 (5 bases). Germline lookup yields CDR1 SEHNR and CDR2 FQNEAQ (reference sequence). The CDR3 is 13 amino acids. With 3 bases removed from V and 10 bases from J, the gap between germline ends came to 13 bases. CDR3 bases: TGTGCCAGCAGCTTGGGACTGGGGAGACCCCAGCATTTT. It specifies CASSLGLGRPQHF.

The chain has TRBV29-1 and TRBJ1-5, with a possible D match to TRBD1 (6 bases). Deletions cut 6 bases from V and 0 bases from J, with 12 bases between. The CDR3 has 14 amino acids. Per the germline V gene, CDR1 is SQVTM and CDR2 is ANQGSEA. The CDR3 here is CSVSRGNSNQPQHF. The CDR3 coding sequence is TGCAGCGTAAGCAGGGGTAATAGCAATCAGCCCCAGCATTTT.

The chain has TRBV29-1 and TRBJ1-2; D unresolved. CDR3 length: 11 residues. With 1 base removed from V and 8 bases from J, the gap between germline ends came to 8 bases. Germline assignment: CDR1 SQVTM and CDR2 ANQGSEA. CDR3 bases: TGCAGCGTTGAAGTTGGAGGAGGCTACACCTTC. It is translated as CSVEVGGGYTF.

The rearrangement links TRBV27 to TRBJ2-7, with a weak D call TRBD2 (6 bases). There are 13 residues in the CDR3. Looked up from germline, CDR1 is MNHEY and CDR2 is SMNVEV (reference sequence). Trimming removed 6 bases from V and 6 bases from J, with 15 bases in between. CDR3: CASSKLGGFEQYF. The CDR3 nucleotides read TGTGCCAGCAGCAAGCTCGGGGGATTCGAGCAGTACTTC.

V is TRBV29-1 and J is TRBJ1-1; D is perhaps TRBD1 (6 bases). This CDR3 spans 15 amino acids. Germline V gene data show CDR1 as SQVTM and CDR2 as ANQGSEA. V was cut by 4 bases and J by 3 bases, with 18 bases left in between. CDR3 sequence: CSVGYRAPGDTEAFF. CDR3 sequence (DNA): TGCAGCGTTGGCTACAGGGCCCCCGGGGACACTGAAGCTTTCTTT. The whole variable domain, filled in from reference TRBV29-1 and TRBJ1-1, reads SAVISQKPSRDICQRGTSLTIQCQVDSQVTMMFWYRQQPGQSLTLIATANQGSEATYESGFVIDKFPISRPNLTFSTLTVSNMSPEDSSIYLCSVGYRAPGDTEAFFGQGTRLTVV.

The CDR3 loop is CASSSATGTATYEQYF. CDR3 nucleotide sequence: TGTGCCAGCAGCTCCGCAACCGGGACAGCGACTTACGAGCAGTACTTC. The rearrangement links TRBV7-2 to TRBJ2-7; 7 positions agree with TRBD1. The germline V gene encodes CDR1 SGHTA and CDR2 FQGNSA. The CDR3 consists of 16 residues. The V gene end was trimmed by 4 bases and the J gene end by 4 bases; junction bases not matched to a gene: 13.